This T cell receptor (beta chain) was observed in a study of long-term antiretroviral therapy in people with HIV. Study-wide background: A decade or so separates the oldest specimens from the later 2015 immediate-ART recommendation.

As to this clone: Its target is unknown.

The study drew at least one pre-ART and at least two post-ART PBMC samples from every donor. Ahead of DNA extraction, samples held 1-10 million cryopreserved PBMC each. The V gene's germline CDR1 is ENHRY and CDR2 SYGVKD. This CDR3 has 15 amino acids. V dropped 4 bases and J dropped 2; count of bases not matched to a gene: 5. The immunoSEQ assay was v3.0, run at survey level. Produced via immunoSEQ multiplex PCR; TCRdb's table is partial and in-frame only. The sample lists tens of thousands of clones; about 97% were seen once. Study-level results: Relative to transplant donor controls, diversity remained lower despite increasing after ART.

The chain is built from TRBV10-3 and TRBJ2-5; TRBD1 matches at 9 bases. This sequence was found in a man aged 25-40 years with HIV. The sample here was unsorted PBMCs, taken 6.9 years after starting antiretroviral therapy. In nucleotides, the CDR3 is TGTGCCATCAGTGGCTCCGGGACAGGGCAAGAGACCCAGTACTTC. It translates to CAISGSGTGQETQYF.